The 14 T cell receptor beta chains given below trace back to one sample, sequenced in a study of type 1 and type 2 diabetes patients. Amplification started from genomic DNA. A primer set of 30 forward and 13 reverse primers amplified the CDR3. Each CDR3 protein is one row after TCRdb ran MiXCR on the multiplex PCR reads. The sample holds 270,000 or so distinct CDR3 sequences, around 50% seen once. The material sequenced was peripheral blood mononuclear cells (PBMCs). These receptors were obtained from a man aged 18 to 30 with type 2 diabetes.

In its sample, this clonotype was seen many times. The V call is TRBV19, the J call TRBJ1-1, with D possibly being TRBD1 (5 bases). Germline V gene data show CDR1 as LNHDA and CDR2 as SQIVND (reference sequence). V dropped 7 bases and J dropped 0 bases, with 9 bases sitting between them. This CDR3 comprises 13 residues. The CDR3 DNA reads TGTGCCAGTATTGAGGGACTGAACACTGAAGCTTTCTTT. It is translated as CASIEGLNTEAFF.

The chain couples TRBV5-6 to TRBJ2-3, with D tentatively TRBD1 (6 bases). Germline V gene data show CDR1 as SGHDT and CDR2 as YYEEEE. V was cut by 0 bases and J by 2 bases, with 7 bases left in between. The CDR3 has 14 residues. This chain's CDR3 is CASSLGQVTDTQYF. The CDR3 DNA sequence: TGTGCCAGCAGCTTGGGACAGGTCACAGATACGCAGTATTTT.

V usage is TRBV15 and J usage is TRBJ2-1, with D perhaps matching TRBD2 (6 bases). Deletions cut 0 bases from V and 6 bases from J, with 9 bases between. Germline lookup yields CDR1 LNHNV and CDR2 YYDKDF (reference sequence). The CDR3 has 14 amino acids. The CDR3 loop is CATSREHGGNEQFF. The CDR3 nucleotides are TGTGCCACCAGCAGAGAACACGGGGGCAATGAGCAGTTCTTC.

V usage is TRBV12-3 or TRBV12-4 and J usage is TRBJ1-1; 7 bases are a match to TRBD1. The CDR3 is 15 amino acids. Germline trimming cut 5 bases from V and 0 bases from J; bases unmatched to any gene: 6. The chain's CDR3 is CASSPQGRMNTEAFF. The CDR3 nucleotides read TGTGCCAGCAGTCCACAGGGGAGGATGAACACTGAAGCTTTCTTT.

CDR3 bases: TGTGCCAGCAGCCCGGGGGGTTCCTACAATGAGCAGTTCTTC. This encodes CASSPGGSYNEQFF. The V gene is TRBV7-2, the J gene TRBJ2-1, with 7 positions matching TRBD2. CDR1 and CDR2 from the germline V gene are SGHTA and FQGNSA. With 5 bases clipped from V and 1 base from J, the junction kept 2 bases outside the gene matches. The CDR3 is 14 amino acids.

This clonotype was counted between two and nine times. This rearrangement joins TRBV20-1 to TRBJ2-2; either TRBD1 or TRBD2 may supply D (5 bases each). V lost 4 bases, J lost 0 bases, and 6 bases lay in between. The CDR3 is 13 residues long. Looked up from germline, CDR1 is DFQATT and CDR2 is SNEGSKA (reference sequence). CDR3 nucleotide sequence: TGCAGTGCTACGGGGCCGAACACCGGGGAGCTGTTTTTT. Amino acids: CSATGPNTGELFF.

V gene TRBV12-3 or TRBV12-4 combines with J gene TRBJ1-6, with 7 bases that match TRBD1. This CDR3 has 14 amino acids. Losses at the gene ends were 1 base for V and 12 bases for J; bases not matched to a gene: 6. The DNA of the CDR3 is TGTGCCAGCAGTTTAGAGGTCAGGGGGGGACCCCTCCACTTT. This codes for CASSLEVRGGPLHF.

This clonotype turned up a few times. The chain uses TRBV20-1 and TRBJ2-5, with 9 bases lining up with TRBD1. The CDR3 covers 12 residues. Germline trimming cut 5 bases from V and 7 bases from J; bases unmatched to any gene: 5. CDR1 and CDR2 from the germline V gene are DFQATT and SNEGSKA (reference sequence). This chain's CDR3 is CSAAGQGGTQYF. The CDR3 DNA reads as TGCAGTGCTGCGGGACAGGGCGGGACCCAGTACTTC.

The gene calls are TRBV7-2 and TRBJ2-6, with D unresolved. Germline-derived CDR1 and CDR2 are SGHTA and FQGNSA. The length of the CDR3 is 15 residues. Deletions cut 5 bases from V and 1 base from J, with 9 bases between. CDR3 region: CASSPLDSGANVLTF. As DNA, the CDR3 is TGTGCCAGCAGCCCCCTAGATTCTGGGGCCAACGTCCTGACTTTC.

The chain has TRBV6-6 and TRBJ1-1, with D tentatively TRBD1 (6 bases). Germline V gene data show CDR1 as MNHNY and CDR2 as SVGAGI (reference sequence). The CDR3 has 21 residues. V lost 2 bases and J lost 1, with 29 bases in between. Here the CDR3 DNA reads TGTGCCAGCAGTTACCCCACGGTGTCAGGGGCGTGGGTAAACCAGAACACTGAAGCTTTCTTT. Encoded protein: CASSYPTVSGAWVNQNTEAFF.

This clonotype was picked up one time. The rearrangement links TRBV2 to TRBJ1-1; possibly TRBD1 for D (5 bases). V lost 6 bases and J lost 8, with 16 bases in between. In germline, CDR1 is SNHLY, CDR2 FYNNEI. CDR3 size: 13 residues. Here the CDR3 DNA reads TGTGCCAGCAGCGCAGGGTACAATCTGGAAGCTTTCTTT. This sequence encodes CASSAGYNLEAFF.

This clonotype was seen ten or more times. This chain connects TRBV7-2 to TRBJ2-2; D is uncertain. V shed 8 bases and J shed 6 bases, with 7 bases lying between them. Per germline, CDR1 SGHTA and CDR2 FQGNSA. The length of the CDR3 is 11 residues. The CDR3 DNA reads as TGTGCCAGCTCTGGGTCCGGGGAGCTGTTTTTT. Its protein product is CASSGSGELFF.

In its sample, this clonotype was seen a few times. The genes are TRBV6-6 and TRBJ2-7; D unresolved. Germline-derived CDR1 and CDR2 are MNHNY and SVGAGI (reference sequence). This CDR3 has 14 residues. Trimming removed 4 bases from V and 1 base from J, with 11 bases in between. The CDR3 is CASSFTQTSYEQYF. The CDR3 bases are TGTGCCAGCAGTTTTACCCAAACATCCTACGAGCAGTACTTC.

The chain couples TRBV20-1 to TRBJ2-7; 10 nucleotides line up with TRBD1. Germline-derived CDR1 and CDR2 are DFQATT and SNEGSKA (reference sequence). The junction had 8 bases not matched to a gene; V was cut back by 3 bases and J by 3 bases. The CDR3 is 15 amino acids. The CDR3 region has the DNA TGCAGTGCTAGGGTACCGGGACAGGGGATCTACGAGCAGTACTTC. This sequence encodes CSARVPGQGIYEQYF.